These T cell receptor beta chains were read from a single sample in a study of CD4 T cell repertoires in COVID-19. Clones were read by immunoSEQ multiplex PCR, and TCRdb kept only the in-frame ones, dropping some. Among 65,000 to 95,000 clones listed, 83% were seen once. The source was CD4+ T cells from peripheral blood, collected after recovery from COVID-19. The receptors originated from a human donor who had COVID-19. Each CDR3 is given with its conserved first and last residue.

cdr3_aa: CASSTQSGNTIYF
j_call: TRBJ1-3
v_call: TRBV7-2

cdr3_aa: CASSENRDLYNEQFF
j_call: TRBJ2-1
v_call: TRBV19

cdr3_aa: CASREVQREGWSNEQFF
j_call: TRBJ2-1
v_call: TRBV21-1

cdr3_aa: CASGRTSGHGGGADTQYF
j_call: TRBJ2-3
v_call: TRBV27

cdr3_aa: CASSLRQDTGELFF
j_call: TRBJ2-2
v_call: TRBV5-1

cdr3_aa: CASSDPSGGQETQYF
j_call: TRBJ2-5
v_call: TRBV10-1

cdr3_aa: CASRPTGVPNEKLFF
j_call: TRBJ1-4
v_call: TRBV7-8

cdr3_aa: CASSSTSGIDEQYF
j_call: TRBJ2-7
v_call: TRBV5-1

cdr3_aa: CASSLRSPGAFF
j_call: TRBJ1-1
v_call: TRBV7-9

cdr3_aa: CASSLAGNGANVLTF
j_call: TRBJ2-6
v_call: TRBV13

cdr3_aa: CASSYLDRATEAFF
j_call: TRBJ1-1
v_call: TRBV11-2

cdr3_aa: CASSLEPLAFGELFF
j_call: TRBJ2-2
v_call: TRBV11-2

cdr3_aa: CASSYQGLNTGELFF
j_call: TRBJ2-2
v_call: TRBV12-1

cdr3_aa: CASSPAGVNTEAFF
j_call: TRBJ1-1
v_call: TRBV18

cdr3_aa: CASSLPGTSWAYNEQFF
j_call: TRBJ2-1
v_call: TRBV28

cdr3_aa: CASSLGQGLAGETQYF
j_call: TRBJ2-5
v_call: TRBV7-9

cdr3_aa: CASSLTGANNEVQFF
j_call: TRBJ2-1
v_call: TRBV28

cdr3_aa: CASSLGIAGGPNGELFF
j_call: TRBJ2-2
v_call: TRBV5-1

cdr3_aa: CASSQEDRGIQETQYF
j_call: TRBJ2-5
v_call: TRBV3-1/TRBV3-2

cdr3_aa: CASSQGPQGMGYTF
j_call: TRBJ1-2
v_call: TRBV3-1/TRBV3-2

cdr3_aa: CASSIAGTYGYTF
j_call: TRBJ1-2
v_call: TRBV19

cdr3_aa: CASSPPVSKTQYF
j_call: TRBJ2-5
v_call: TRBV18

cdr3_aa: CASSPRILGTQETQYF
j_call: TRBJ2-5
v_call: TRBV7-9

cdr3_aa: CASSGLAGGQGNEQFF
j_call: TRBJ2-1
v_call: TRBV6-1

cdr3_aa: CASSLELRGNTEAFF
j_call: TRBJ1-1
v_call: TRBV5-5

cdr3_aa: CASSLSTGGYGYTF
j_call: TRBJ1-2
v_call: TRBV27

cdr3_aa: CASSSGRGTQYF
j_call: TRBJ2-5
v_call: TRBV12-3/TRBV12-4

cdr3_aa: CASSSPGGVSTDTQYF
j_call: TRBJ2-3
v_call: TRBV28

cdr3_aa: CASSDQGSRETQYF
j_call: TRBJ2-5
v_call: TRBV25-1

cdr3_aa: CASSQDGAGYTDTQYF
j_call: TRBJ2-3
v_call: TRBV4-1

cdr3_aa: CASSLPLGELFF
j_call: TRBJ2-2
v_call: TRBV27